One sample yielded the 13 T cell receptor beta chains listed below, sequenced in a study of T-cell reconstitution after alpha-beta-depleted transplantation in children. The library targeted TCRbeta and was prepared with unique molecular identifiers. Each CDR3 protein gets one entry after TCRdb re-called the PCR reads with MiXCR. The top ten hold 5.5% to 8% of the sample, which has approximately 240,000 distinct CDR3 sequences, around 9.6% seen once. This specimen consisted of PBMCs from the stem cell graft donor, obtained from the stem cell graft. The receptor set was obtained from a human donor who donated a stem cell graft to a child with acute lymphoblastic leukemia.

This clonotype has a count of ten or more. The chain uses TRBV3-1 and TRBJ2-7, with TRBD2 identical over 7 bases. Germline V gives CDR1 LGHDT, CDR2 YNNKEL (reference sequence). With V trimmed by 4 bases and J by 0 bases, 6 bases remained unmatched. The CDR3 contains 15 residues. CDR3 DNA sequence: TGTGCCAGCAGCCTTGGAACGGGGGGCTCCTACGAGCAGTACTTC. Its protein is CASSLGTGGSYEQYF.

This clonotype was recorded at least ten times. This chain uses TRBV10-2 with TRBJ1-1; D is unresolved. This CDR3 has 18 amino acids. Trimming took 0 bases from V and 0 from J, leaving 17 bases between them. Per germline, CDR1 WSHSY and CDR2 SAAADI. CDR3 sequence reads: CASSESLGRITMNTEAFF. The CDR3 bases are TGCGCCAGCAGTGAGTCGTTGGGCAGGATTACAATGAACACTGAAGCTTTCTTT.

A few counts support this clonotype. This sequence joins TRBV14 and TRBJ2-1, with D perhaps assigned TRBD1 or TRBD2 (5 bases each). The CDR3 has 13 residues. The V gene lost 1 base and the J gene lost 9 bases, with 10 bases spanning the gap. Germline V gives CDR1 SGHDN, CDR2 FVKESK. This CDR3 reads CASSQVGVSEQFF. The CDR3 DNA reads TGTGCCAGCAGCCAAGTGGGGGTCAGTGAGCAGTTCTTC.

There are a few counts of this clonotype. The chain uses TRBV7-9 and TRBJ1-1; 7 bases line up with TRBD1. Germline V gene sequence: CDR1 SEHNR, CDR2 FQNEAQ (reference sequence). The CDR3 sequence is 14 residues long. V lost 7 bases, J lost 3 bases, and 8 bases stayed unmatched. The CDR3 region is CASTLSQGDTEAFF. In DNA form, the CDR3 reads TGTGCCAGCACCCTGAGTCAGGGGGACACTGAAGCTTTCTTT. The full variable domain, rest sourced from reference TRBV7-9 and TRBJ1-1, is DTGVSQNPRHKITKRGQNVTFRCDPISEHNRLYWYRQTLGQGPEFLTYFQNEAQLEKSRLLSDRFSAERPKGSFSTLEIQRTEQGDSAMYLCASTLSQGDTEAFFGQGTRLTVV.

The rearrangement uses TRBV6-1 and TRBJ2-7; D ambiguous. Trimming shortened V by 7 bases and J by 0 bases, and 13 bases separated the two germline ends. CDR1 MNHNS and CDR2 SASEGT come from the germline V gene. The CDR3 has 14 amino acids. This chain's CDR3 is CASNLYTNSYEQYF. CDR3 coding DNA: TGTGCCAGCAACCTCTACACCAACTCCTACGAGCAGTACTTC.

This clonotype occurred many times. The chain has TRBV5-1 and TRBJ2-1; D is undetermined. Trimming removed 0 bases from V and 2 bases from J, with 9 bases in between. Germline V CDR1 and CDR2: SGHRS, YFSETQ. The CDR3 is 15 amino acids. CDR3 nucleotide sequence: TGCGCCAGCAGCTTGGATGGGGTAACCTACAATGAGCAGTTCTTC. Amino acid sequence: CASSLDGVTYNEQFF.

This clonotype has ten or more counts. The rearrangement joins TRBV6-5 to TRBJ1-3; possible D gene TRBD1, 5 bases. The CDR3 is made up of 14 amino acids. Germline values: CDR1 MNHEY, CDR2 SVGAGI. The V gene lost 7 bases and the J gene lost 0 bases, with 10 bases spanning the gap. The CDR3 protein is CASNPDSSGNTIYF. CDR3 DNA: TGTGCCAGCAACCCAGACAGCTCTGGAAACACCATATATTTT.

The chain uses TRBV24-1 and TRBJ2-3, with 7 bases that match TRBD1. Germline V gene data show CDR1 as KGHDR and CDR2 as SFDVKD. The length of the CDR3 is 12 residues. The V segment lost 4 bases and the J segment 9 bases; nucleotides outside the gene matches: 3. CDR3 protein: CATSDLTGTQYF. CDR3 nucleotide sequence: TGTGCCACCAGTGACCTGACAGGGACGCAGTATTTT.

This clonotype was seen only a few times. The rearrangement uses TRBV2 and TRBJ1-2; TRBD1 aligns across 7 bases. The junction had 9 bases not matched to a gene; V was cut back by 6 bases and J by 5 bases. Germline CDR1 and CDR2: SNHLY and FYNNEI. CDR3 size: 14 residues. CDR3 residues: CASSDRERTYGYTF. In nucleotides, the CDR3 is TGTGCCAGCAGCGACAGGGAGCGAACTTATGGCTACACCTTC.

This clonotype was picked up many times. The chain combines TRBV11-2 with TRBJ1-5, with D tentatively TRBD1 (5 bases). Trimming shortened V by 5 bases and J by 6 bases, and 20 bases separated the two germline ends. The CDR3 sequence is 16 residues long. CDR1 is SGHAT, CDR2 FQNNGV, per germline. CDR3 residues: CASSQLWRGIGQPQHF. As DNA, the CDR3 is TGTGCCAGCAGCCAACTATGGAGGGGAATAGGTCAGCCCCAGCATTTT.

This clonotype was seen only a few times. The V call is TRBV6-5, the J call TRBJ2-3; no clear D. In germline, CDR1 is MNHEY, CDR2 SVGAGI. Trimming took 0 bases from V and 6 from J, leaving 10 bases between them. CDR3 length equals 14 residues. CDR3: CASSYSHDQDTQYF. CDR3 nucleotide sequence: TGTGCCAGCAGTTACTCGCATGATCAGGATACGCAGTATTTT.

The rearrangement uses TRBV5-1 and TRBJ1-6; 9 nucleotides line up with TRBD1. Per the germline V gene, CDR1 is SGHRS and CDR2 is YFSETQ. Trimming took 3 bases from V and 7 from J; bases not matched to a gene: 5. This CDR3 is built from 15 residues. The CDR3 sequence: CASSSDRGVNSPLHF. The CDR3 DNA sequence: TGCGCCAGCAGCTCTGACAGGGGGGTGAATTCACCCCTCCACTTT.

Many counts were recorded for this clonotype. The CDR3 region is CASSFLTGEETQYF. The CDR3 DNA reads TGCGCCAGCAGCTTCCTGACGGGAGAAGAGACCCAGTACTTC. The gene calls are TRBV5-1 and TRBJ2-5; tentatively, D is TRBD2 (6 bases). With 2 bases removed from V and 3 bases from J, the gap between germline ends came to 11 bases. This CDR3 spans 14 amino acids. Germline V gene data show CDR1 as SGHRS and CDR2 as YFSETQ.